This is a list of T cell receptor beta chains from one sample in a study of blood T cell repertoires in COVID-19. Using immunoSEQ multiplex PCR, the repertoire was profiled, and TCRdb retains in-frame clones only, with some absent. The sample holds under 500,000 clones, 75% to 90% seen once. Material: peripheral blood. The receptors stem from a woman aged 25 to 39 with acute or convalescent COVID-19. Each CDR3 is given with its conserved first and last residue. D genes are given only for firm matches.

v_call	d_call	cdr3_aa
TRBV5-5	TRBD1	CASSLLGQGAYGYTF
TRBV19	TRBD1	CASSIWRDRGLNEQFF
TRBV13	TRBD1	CASSQGQEGAYEQYF
TRBV6-5	TRBD1	CASSLAGQVNQPQHF
TRBV9	TRBD2	CASSVGNVAGAKTQYF
TRBV28	NA	CASSFTGSGNTIYF
TRBV30	TRBD2	CAWQDGGAFSTDTQYF
TRBV9	TRBD2	CASSVLLAGVGTDTQYF
TRBV4-1	TRBD2	CASSQPPSGIGELFF
TRBV2	TRBD1	CASRDRGSYNEQFF
TRBV7-8	NA	CASSLNKGRWREEGYGYTF
TRBV5-4	TRBD2	CASSLGLAGAYEQYF
TRBV7-9	TRBD1	CASSFSGGVINEQFF
TRBV28	TRBD2	CASNPGLGGRYEQYF
TRBV9	NA	CASSSSGGQLAKNIQYF
TRBV15	NA	CATSHKRRRLSGANVLTF
TRBV9	TRBD2	CASSPRGGLADTQYF
TRBV6-6	NA	CASSERPTQYF
TRBV7-9	TRBD1	CASSADRAWTEAFF
TRBV10-3	NA	CAIRGGNLNTEAFF
TRBV7-9	NA	CASSQTGIYGTDTQYF
TRBV3-1/TRBV3-2	TRBD1	CASSQGQGITEAFF
TRBV30	NA	CAWSRPGIKGKLFF
TRBV11-2	TRBD1	CASSSGTGRGETQYF
TRBV30	NA	CAWSRDRPEYNSPLHF
TRBV7-9	NA	CACKPSGEETQYF
TRBV14	NA	CASSQENWSGNTIYF
TRBV5-4	TRBD2	CASSTGTSGGPSSYNEQFF
TRBV5-1	TRBD2	CASSSSLAGGLRETQYF
TRBV11-3	TRBD2	CASSPGLGTETQYF
TRBV4-1	NA	CASSQGHLTDGETQYF
TRBV18	TRBD2	CASSLSGGYEQYF
TRBV10-2	TRBD2	CASKGAGGPAETQYF
TRBV3-1/TRBV3-2	NA	CASSPYATGSGANVLTF
TRBV21-1	NA	CASSKEGGTGFPGANVLTF
TRBV3-1/TRBV3-2	NA	CASSQGRAYEQYF
TRBV14	TRBD1	CASSPWTGTGELFF
TRBV2	TRBD2	CASRARLAGNRDEQFF